Detailed here is one TCR beta chain. Its antigen is unidentified. The CDR3 runs 15 residues. CDR1 and CDR2 from the germline V gene are SGHTA and FQGNSA. Trimming cost V 5 bases and J 5 bases; bases outside gene matches: 11. The record originates from a study of T cells in Graves' hyperthyroidism and ophthalmopathy. Study findings and constraints: Blood also showed most of the thyroid clonotypes that were expanded above 0.001.

The TCR beta CDR3 regions underwent amplification using RNA transcripts as the source. Primed by the HTBI set, a first-round RT-PCR was run on the TCR CDR3. TCRdb re-called the multiplex PCR reads with MiXCR, one entry per CDR3 protein. The top ten hold 6.5% to 9% of the sample, which has approximately 560,000 distinct CDR3 sequences, more than 45% seen once. The rearrangement joins TRBV7-2 to TRBJ2-5; 7 nucleotides align to TRBD1. Sample: peripheral blood or thyroid tissue (not recorded which). The receptor comes from a woman younger than 30 with Graves' hyperthyroidism. The CDR3 region has the DNA TGTGCCAGCAGCCACAGACTGAAGGGGGCGGAGACCCAGTACTTC. Its protein is CASSHRLKGAETQYF.